The sample holds many counts of the clone carrying this TCR beta chain. The data were obtained in a study of human T cells and chemical hapten exposure. As handled by the study authors: The median was around 91,000 TCRs per sample, ranging about 20,000 to 700,000. MiXCR, run by TCRdb on the RACE reads, gives a single entry per CDR3 protein. The V and J calls reflect TCRdb's pipeline rather than the authors' work. The data contain roughly 50,000 distinct CDR3 sequences, approximately 9.9% of them singletons. The time point here: patch test 3, about 24 weeks after DPC sensitization. The sample's treatment: therapeutic diphenylcyclopropenone sensitization with weekly scalp DPC. Whole blood that had not been fractionated was the source of extracted total RNA. The receptor was derived from a woman in her thirties or forties with alopecia areata. Some clones in this sample may be carry-over from other donors' samples. The sequenced sample was whole blood, obtained in connection with sensitization to the hapten diphenylcyclopropenone (DPC).

The CDR3 loop is CASSPSTQRNTEAFF. As DNA, the CDR3 is TGTGCCAGCAGCCCCTCGACACAGCGTAACACTGAAGCTTTCTTT. The V call is TRBV7-8, the J call TRBJ1-1; D gene unclear. The CDR3 is made up of 15 amino acids. CDR1 SGHVS and CDR2 FQNEAQ come from the germline V gene. Trimming shortened V by 5 bases and J by 2 bases, and 15 bases separated the two germline ends.